The text below deals with one T cell receptor (beta chain). Looked up from germline, CDR1 is SGHNT and CDR2 is YYREEE (reference sequence). V lost 0 bases and J 0 bases, leaving 7 bases between the germline ends. The CDR3 runs 15 residues. The data stem from a study of blood T cell repertoires in COVID-19. Per the original methods: Nucleated cell number was recorded as an estimate derived from reference gene primer amplification. Generated by immunoSEQ multiplex PCR, the TCRdb table keeps only in-frame clones and is missing some. D and trimming were read from the DNA, whereas the V and J calls and clone size are those reported in that table. The data hold 110,000 to 150,000 clones, with about 82% observed a single time.

Sequences were obtained from peripheral blood. This sequence originates from a man between 50 and 59 years old with acute or convalescent COVID-19. V is TRBV5-4 and J is TRBJ2-1; D is undetermined. DNA of the CDR3: TGTGCCAGCAGCTTGGACTTTTTCTCCTACAATGAGCAGTTCTTC. Its protein is CASSLDFFSYNEQFF.